Listed here is a single T cell receptor (beta chain). Its recognized antigen is unknown. The record has no base qualities; no much larger clone is one base away. These data belong to a study of cytomegalovirus exposure and HLA in healthy donors (TCRdb year 2017). In terms of the full investigation: The 666 repertoires of the first cohort and the 120 validation repertoires were produced on the same platform, according to a later analysis. The aim of the study was to test whether cataloging public T cell receptors could identify signatures of past pathogen exposure. Along with the roughly 670-subject first cohort, a separate validation cohort of around 120 different subjects was used. The study combined high-throughput TCR immunosequencing, statistical association of individual TCRs with disease status, and machine learning to predict cytomegalovirus infection status.

Donors formed part of the validation cohort, which comprised approximately 130 subjects and was distinct from the first cohort of over 500 subjects. The CDR3 runs 16 residues from the cysteine to the phenylalanine. The kept DNA is CDR3 alone, 48 bases in frame from the first base. In the germline V gene, CDR1 corresponds to MGHDK and CDR2 to SYGVNS. The V end loses 2 bases and the J end loses 9 bases, and a stretch of 20 bases separates them. The investigation overall reported the following: It was suggested by the authors that the approach could potentially be generalized to other disease states and immunological phenotypes. Across donors, most TCR sequences were observed very rarely, whereas some public TCRs were present in many individuals. Of the cluster scores, around 95% were above 0 in a later analysis, which found that TCRs clustered in the first cohort also tended to co-occur in the approximately 130 validation repertoires. A later analysis had no HLA typing for the validation cohort, so co-occurrence there was scored across all 110 or so repertoires. In vitro tests confirmed that a few of the cytomegalovirus-associated TCR beta chains recognize cytomegalovirus antigens. The classifier was reported to diagnose cytomegalovirus status with high specificity and sensitivity in both the original cohort and the validation cohort. The study gave a list of 150 to 200 TCR beta chains associated with cytomegalovirus.

Library preparation used the immunoSEQ multiplex PCR assay. Turning to the authors' computational methods: A statistical classification framework was built for diagnosing cytomegalovirus status from the catalog of TCR beta chain sequences. TCRdb re-hosts the immuneACCESS table, in-frame sequences only. Its copies lack some clones; in the studies checked, an unresolved V gene accounts for under half of them, and the cause for the rest is not known. D and trimming were read from the DNA, whereas the V and J calls and clone size are those reported in that table. This sample lists approximately 140,000 clones; more than 75% were detected once. The top ten clonotypes cover just under 9% of the sample.

This sequence was found in a young man in good health and CMV-seropositive. Sequencing was performed on PBMCs. The chain links TRBV25-1 with TRBJ2-1, and the D gene may be TRBD2, 6 bases matching. The nucleotide sequence reads TGTGCCAGCAGTGAACCGGGACTCTCATGGAGGGGTGAGCAGTTCTTC. Its amino acids are CASSEPGLSWRGEQFF.